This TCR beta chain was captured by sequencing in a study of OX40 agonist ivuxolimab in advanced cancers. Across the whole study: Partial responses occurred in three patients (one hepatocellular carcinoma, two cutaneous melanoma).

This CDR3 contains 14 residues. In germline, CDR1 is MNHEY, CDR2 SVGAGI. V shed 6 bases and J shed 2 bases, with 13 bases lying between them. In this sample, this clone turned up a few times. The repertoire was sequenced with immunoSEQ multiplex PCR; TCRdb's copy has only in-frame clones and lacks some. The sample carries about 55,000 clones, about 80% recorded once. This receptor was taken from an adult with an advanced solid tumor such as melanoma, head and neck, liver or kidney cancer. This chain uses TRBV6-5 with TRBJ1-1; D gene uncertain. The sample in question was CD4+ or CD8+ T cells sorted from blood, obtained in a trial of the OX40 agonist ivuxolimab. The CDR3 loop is CASRDLGENTEAFF. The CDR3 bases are TGTGCCAGCAGAGACCTGGGAGAAAACACTGAAGCTTTCTTT.